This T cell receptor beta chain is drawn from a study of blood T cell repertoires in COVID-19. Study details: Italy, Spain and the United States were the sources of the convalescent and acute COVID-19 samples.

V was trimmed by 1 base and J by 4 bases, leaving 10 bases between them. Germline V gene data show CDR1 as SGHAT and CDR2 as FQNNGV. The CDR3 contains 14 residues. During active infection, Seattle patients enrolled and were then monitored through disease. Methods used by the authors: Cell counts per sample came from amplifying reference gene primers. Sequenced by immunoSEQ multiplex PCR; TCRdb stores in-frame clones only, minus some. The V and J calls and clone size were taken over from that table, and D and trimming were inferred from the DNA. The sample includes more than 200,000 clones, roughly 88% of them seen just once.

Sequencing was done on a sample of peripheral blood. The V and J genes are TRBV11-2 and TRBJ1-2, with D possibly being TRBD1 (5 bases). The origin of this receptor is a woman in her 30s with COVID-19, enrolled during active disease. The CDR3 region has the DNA TGTGCCAGCAGCTTAGGGGGCGTCAGCTATGGCTACACCTTC. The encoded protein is CASSLGGVSYGYTF.